This TCR beta chain was profiled in a study of cytomegalovirus exposure and HLA in healthy donors. The study ran its PCR with 60 Vbeta and 13 Jbeta primers. Sequencing used immunoSEQ multiplex PCR; TCRdb keeps in-frame clones, though not all of them. The table records more than 95,000 clones, about 80% of them present only once. Trimming removed 6 bases from V and 0 bases from J, with 8 bases in between. This CDR3 comprises 14 residues. The V gene's germline CDR1 is MNHNS and CDR2 SASEGT. The sample comprised PBMCs. The chain has TRBV6-1 and TRBJ1-4, with D tentatively TRBD1 (6 bases). The sequence was obtained from a young man in good health and CMV-seropositive. CDR3 loop: CASRRTATNEKLFF. The CDR3 coding sequence is TGTGCCAGCAGGAGGACAGCAACTAATGAAAAACTGTTTTTT.